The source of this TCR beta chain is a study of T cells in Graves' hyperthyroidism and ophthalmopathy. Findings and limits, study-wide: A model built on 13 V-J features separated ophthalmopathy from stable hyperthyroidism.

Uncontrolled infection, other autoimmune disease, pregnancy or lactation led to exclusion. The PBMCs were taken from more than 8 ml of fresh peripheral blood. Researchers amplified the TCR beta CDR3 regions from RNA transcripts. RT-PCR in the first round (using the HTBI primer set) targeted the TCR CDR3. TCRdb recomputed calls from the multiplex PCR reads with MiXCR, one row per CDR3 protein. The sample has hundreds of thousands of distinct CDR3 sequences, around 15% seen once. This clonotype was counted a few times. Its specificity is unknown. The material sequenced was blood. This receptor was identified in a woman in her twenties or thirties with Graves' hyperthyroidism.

This CDR3 is CASSLEISFEAFF. DNA of the CDR3: TGTGCCAGCAGCTTGGAGATTTCTTTTGAAGCTTTCTTT. This chain connects TRBV5-6 to TRBJ1-1; D is unresolved. V lost 0 bases and J lost 7, with 10 bases in between. The CDR3 contains 13 residues. Germline V gene lookup returns CDR1 SGHDT and CDR2 YYEEEE.